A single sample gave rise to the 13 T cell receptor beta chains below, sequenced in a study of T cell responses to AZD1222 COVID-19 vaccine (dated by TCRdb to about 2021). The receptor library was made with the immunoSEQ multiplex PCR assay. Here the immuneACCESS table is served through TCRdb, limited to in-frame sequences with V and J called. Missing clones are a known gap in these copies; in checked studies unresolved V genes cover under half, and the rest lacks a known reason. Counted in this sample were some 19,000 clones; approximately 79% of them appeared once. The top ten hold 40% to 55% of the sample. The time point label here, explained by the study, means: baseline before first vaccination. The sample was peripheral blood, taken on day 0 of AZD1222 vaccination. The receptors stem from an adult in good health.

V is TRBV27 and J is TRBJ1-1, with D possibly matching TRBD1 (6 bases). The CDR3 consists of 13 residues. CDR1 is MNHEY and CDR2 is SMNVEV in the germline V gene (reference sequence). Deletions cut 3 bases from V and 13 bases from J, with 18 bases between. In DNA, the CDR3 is TGTGCCAGCAGTTTGCAGGGGCCCTCCGTTGGTTTCTTT. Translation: CASSLQGPSVGFF.

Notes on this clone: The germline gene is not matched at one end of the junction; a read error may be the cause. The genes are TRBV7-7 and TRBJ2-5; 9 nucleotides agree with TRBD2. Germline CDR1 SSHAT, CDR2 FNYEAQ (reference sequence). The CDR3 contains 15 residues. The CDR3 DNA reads TGTGCTAGCAGCTTGGGGACTAGCAGGCAAGAGACCCAGTACTTC. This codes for CASSLGTSRQETQYF.

The CDR3 bases are TGTGCCATCAGTCCGGGACTAGCGGGGGGGATGAATACGCAGTATTTT. Its protein product is CAISPGLAGGMNTQYF. The chain has TRBV10-3 and TRBJ2-3, with TRBD2 matching over 16 bases. V lost 5 bases to trimming and J lost 7 bases; unmatched junction nucleotides: 6. The germline V gene encodes CDR1 ENHRY and CDR2 SYGVKD. The CDR3 is 16 amino acids.

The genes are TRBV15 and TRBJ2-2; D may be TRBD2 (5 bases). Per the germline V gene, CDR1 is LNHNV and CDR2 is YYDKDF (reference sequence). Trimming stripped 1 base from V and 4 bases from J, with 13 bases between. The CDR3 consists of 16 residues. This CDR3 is CATSRGRGAGTGELFF. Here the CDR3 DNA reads TGTGCCACCAGCAGAGGACGGGGTGCGGGCACCGGGGAGCTGTTTTTT.

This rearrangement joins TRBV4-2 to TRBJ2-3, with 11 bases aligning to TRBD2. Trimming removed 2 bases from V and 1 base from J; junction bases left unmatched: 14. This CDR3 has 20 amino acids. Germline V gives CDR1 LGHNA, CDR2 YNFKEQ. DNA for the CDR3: TGTGCCAGCAGCCAATCTCTAACTAGCGGGGGCCCTCTGGGCACAGATACGCAGTATTTT. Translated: CASSQSLTSGGPLGTDTQYF.

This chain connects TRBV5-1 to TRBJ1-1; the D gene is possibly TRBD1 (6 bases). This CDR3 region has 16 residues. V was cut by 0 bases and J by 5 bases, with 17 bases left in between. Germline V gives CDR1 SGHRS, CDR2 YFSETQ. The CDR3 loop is CASSLAPGDRGTEAFF. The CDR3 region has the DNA TGCGCCAGCAGCTTGGCGCCAGGGGATAGGGGGACTGAAGCTTTCTTT.

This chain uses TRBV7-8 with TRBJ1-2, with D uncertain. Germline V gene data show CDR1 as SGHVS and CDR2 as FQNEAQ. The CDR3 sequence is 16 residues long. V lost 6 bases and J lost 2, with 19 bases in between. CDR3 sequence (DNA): TGTGCCAGCAGTCCACCGGCGGCCGTCCCGAACTATGGCTACACCTTC. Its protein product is CASSPPAAVPNYGYTF.

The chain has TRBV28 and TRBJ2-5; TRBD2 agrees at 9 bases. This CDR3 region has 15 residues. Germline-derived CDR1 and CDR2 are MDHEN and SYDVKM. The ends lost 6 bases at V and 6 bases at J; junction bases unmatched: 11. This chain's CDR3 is CASSPLREGWKTQYF. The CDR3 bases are TGTGCCAGCAGCCCTTTGCGGGAGGGTTGGAAGACCCAGTACTTC.

DNA for the CDR3: TGTGCCACTGCGACTTGGCAGAGCACAGATACGCAGTATTTT. This gives the protein CATATWQSTDTQYF. The V call is TRBV2, the J call TRBJ2-3; the D is unclear. CDR1 SNHLY and CDR2 FYNNEI come from the germline V gene. CDR3 length: 14 amino acids. With 10 bases removed from V and 0 bases from J, the gap between germline ends came to 14 bases.

In nucleotides, the CDR3 is TGTGCCAGCAGCTATTGGGATAACTATTACGAGCAGTACTTC. This gives the protein CASSYWDNYYEQYF. This chain uses TRBV7-9 with TRBJ2-7, with D hard to call. Between the trimmed V and J ends, which lost 4 bases and 4 bases, there was a span of 14 bases. The CDR3 extends over 14 amino acids. Germline CDR1 reads SEHNR; CDR2 reads FQNEAQ (reference sequence).

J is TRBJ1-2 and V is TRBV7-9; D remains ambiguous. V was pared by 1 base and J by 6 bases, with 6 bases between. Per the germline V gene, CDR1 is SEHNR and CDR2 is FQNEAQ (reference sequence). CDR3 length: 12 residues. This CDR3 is CASSLVGDGYTF. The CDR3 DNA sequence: TGTGCCAGCAGCTTAGTGGGAGATGGCTACACCTTC.

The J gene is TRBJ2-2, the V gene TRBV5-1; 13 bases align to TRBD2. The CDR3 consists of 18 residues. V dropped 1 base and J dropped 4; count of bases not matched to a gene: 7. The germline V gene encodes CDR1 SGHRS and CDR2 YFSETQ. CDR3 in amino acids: CASSLSGLAGVVTGELFF. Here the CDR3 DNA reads TGCGCCAGCAGCTTGTCAGGACTAGCGGGGGTTGTCACCGGGGAGCTGTTTTTT.

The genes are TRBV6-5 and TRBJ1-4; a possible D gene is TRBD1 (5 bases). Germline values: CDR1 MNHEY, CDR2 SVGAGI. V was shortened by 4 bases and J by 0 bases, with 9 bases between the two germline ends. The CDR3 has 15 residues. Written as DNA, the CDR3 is TGTGCCAGCAGTTTTGCAGGGCCAACTAATGAAAAACTGTTTTTT. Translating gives CASSFAGPTNEKLFF.